This TCR beta chain was identified during a study of CD8 T cells in Susac syndrome. RNA amounts of about 0.45 to 1 ug underwent reverse transcription with random hexamers. Via MiXCR, TCRdb re-called the immunoSEQ multiplex PCR reads, giving one row per CDR3 protein. The sample yields under 85,000 distinct CDR3 sequences, approximately 94% seen once. High-throughput TCR beta sequencing covered peripheral CD8+ and CD4+ T cells. Control patients had untreated stable or active relapsing-remitting multiple sclerosis by revised McDonald criteria. Purification of the CD8+ and CD4+ T cells relied on negative isolation, and TEMRA cells underwent FACS enrichment. With respect to this clonotype: Its antigen is still unknown.

Study-level points and caveats: The TCR sequencing and HLA analysis in the study involved a relatively small number of individuals, as the study acknowledged.

The junction had 8 bases not matched to a gene; V was cut back by 5 bases and J by 2 bases. There are 16 residues in the CDR3. CDR1 SNHLY and CDR2 FYNNEI come from the germline V gene. The chain is built from TRBV2 and TRBJ2-7; 11 bases line up with TRBD2. The specimen was CD8+ T cells from PBMCs. This sequence was found in a human donor with multiple sclerosis. CDR3 bases: TGTGCCAGCAGTTTCCCGCTAGCGGGAGGTCCCTACGAGCAGTACTTC. Amino acid sequence: CASSFPLAGGPYEQYF.